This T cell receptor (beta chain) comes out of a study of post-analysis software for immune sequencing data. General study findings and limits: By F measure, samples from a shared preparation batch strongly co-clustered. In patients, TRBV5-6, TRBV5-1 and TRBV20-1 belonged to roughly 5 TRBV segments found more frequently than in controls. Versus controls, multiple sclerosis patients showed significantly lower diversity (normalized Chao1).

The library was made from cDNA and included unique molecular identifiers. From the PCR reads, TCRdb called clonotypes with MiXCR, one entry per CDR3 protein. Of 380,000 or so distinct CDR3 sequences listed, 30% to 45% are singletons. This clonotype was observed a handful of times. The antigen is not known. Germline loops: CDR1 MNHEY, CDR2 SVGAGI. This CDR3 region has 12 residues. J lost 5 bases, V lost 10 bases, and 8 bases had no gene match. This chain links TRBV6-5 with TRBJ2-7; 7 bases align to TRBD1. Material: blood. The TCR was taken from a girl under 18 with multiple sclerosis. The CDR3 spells CATRQGKNEQYF. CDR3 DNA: TGTGCCACTCGACAGGGTAAGAACGAGCAGTACTTC.